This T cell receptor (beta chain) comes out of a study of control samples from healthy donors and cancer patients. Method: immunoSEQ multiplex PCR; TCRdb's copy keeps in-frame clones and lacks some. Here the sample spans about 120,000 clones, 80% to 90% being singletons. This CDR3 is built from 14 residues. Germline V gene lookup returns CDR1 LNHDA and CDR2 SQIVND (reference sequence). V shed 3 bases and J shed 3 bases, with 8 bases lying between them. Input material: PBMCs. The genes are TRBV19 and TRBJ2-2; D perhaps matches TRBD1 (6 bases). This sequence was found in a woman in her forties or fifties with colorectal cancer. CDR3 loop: CASSITGYTGELFF. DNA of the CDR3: TGTGCCAGTAGTATTACAGGGTACACCGGGGAGCTGTTTTTT.